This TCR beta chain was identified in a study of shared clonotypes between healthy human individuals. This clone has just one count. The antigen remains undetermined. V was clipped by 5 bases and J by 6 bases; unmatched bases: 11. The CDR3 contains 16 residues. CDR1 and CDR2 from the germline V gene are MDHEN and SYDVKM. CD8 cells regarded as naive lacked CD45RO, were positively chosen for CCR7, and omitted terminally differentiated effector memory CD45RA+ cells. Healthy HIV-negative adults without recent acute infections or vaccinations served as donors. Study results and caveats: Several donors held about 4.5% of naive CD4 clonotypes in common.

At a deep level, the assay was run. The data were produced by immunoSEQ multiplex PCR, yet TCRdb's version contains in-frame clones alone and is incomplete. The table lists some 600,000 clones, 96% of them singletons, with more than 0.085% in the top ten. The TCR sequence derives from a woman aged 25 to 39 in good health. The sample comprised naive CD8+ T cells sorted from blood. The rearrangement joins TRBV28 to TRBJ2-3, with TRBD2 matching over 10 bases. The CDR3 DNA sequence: TGTGCCAGCAGTGGCCCTGGGCCTAGCGGGAGTGATACGCAGTATTTT. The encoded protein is CASSGPGPSGSDTQYF.